This T cell receptor beta chain was identified in a study of Ad26.COV2.S vaccination and SARS-CoV-2 variants. Whole-study results and caveats: Placebo recipients had lower spike-specific TCR breadth than vaccine recipients.

Germline CDR1 is SEHNR and CDR2 is FQNEAQ (reference sequence). With 5 bases removed from V and 3 bases from J, the gap between germline ends came to 16 bases. This CDR3 has 15 amino acids. The treatment was: some 20 received Ad26.COV2.S at low or high dose, single or two shots; roughly five received placebo; per-sample allocation not given. Day 63 following the first vaccine or placebo injection was when the samples were taken. Boston hosted the donor, who was an adult aged 18-55 years. Wuhan-strain spike was delivered by a replication-incompetent Ad26 vector. This table comes from immunoSEQ multiplex PCR, and its TCRdb copy is limited to in-frame clones, with some not included. The sample has hundreds of thousands of clones; 89% are singletons. About this clone: As yet, its antigen is unknown.

This sequence originates from a person aged 18 to 65 who received the Ad26.COV2.S COVID-19 vaccine or a placebo. The V and J genes are TRBV7-9 and TRBJ1-1, with a weak D call TRBD1 (5 bases). This material consisted of peripheral blood, taken in a trial of Ad26.COV2.S vaccine versus placebo. CDR3 amino acids: CASSEPGRRDTEAFF. CDR3 bases: TGTGCCAGCAGCGAACCGGGACGCAGGGACACTGAAGCTTTCTTT.